These 19 T cell receptor beta chains originate from one sample sequenced in a study of vaccination effects on CD4 cells after COVID-19. Before sequencing, viral peptide pools were used by the ViraFEST assay to expand antigen-specific CD4+ T cells. Subsequent to a culture period of 10 to 11 days, CD4+ T cells were isolated. Vaccine recipients, nucleocapsid antibody negative, had no prior SARS-CoV-2 infection. Method: immunoSEQ multiplex PCR; TCRdb's copy keeps in-frame clones and lacks some. The data contain 25,000 or so clones, around 71% of them singletons. These receptors have no identified antigens. This sample comprised CD4+ T cells from PBMCs cultured with HCoV-OC43 spike peptides, obtained before COVID-19 vaccination. Subset meaning: HCoV-OC43 spike overlapping peptide pool stimulation. All receptors derive from a human donor who received a COVID-19 vaccine.

The chain recombines TRBV5-1 with TRBJ2-3; unclear D gene. CDR1 SGHRS and CDR2 YFSETQ come from the germline V gene. Trimming pared 4 bases from V and 2 bases from J, leaving 5 bases between. There are 12 residues in the CDR3. CDR3 DNA sequence: TGCGCCAGCAGCCCCAACACAGATACGCAGTATTTT. This encodes CASSPNTDTQYF. Full variable domain (missing parts from reference TRBV5-1 and TRBJ2-3): KAGVTQTPRYLIKTRGQQVTLSCSPISGHRSVSWYQQTPGQGLQFLFEYFSETQRNKGNFPGRFSGRQFSNSRSEMNVSTLELGDSALYLCASSPNTDTQYFGPGTRLTVL.

V gene TRBV4-1 combines with J gene TRBJ1-2; no clear D gene. There are 16 residues in the CDR3. V lost 0 bases and J 5 bases, leaving 16 bases between the germline ends. Germline CDR1 MGHRA, CDR2 YSYEKL. Here the CDR3 reads CASSQEIVTRGYGYTF. DNA of the CDR3: TGCGCCAGCAGCCAAGAAATCGTCACGCGAGGGTATGGCTACACCTTC.

The rearrangement joins TRBV12-3 or TRBV12-4 to TRBJ1-5; no definite D call. The CDR3 is 12 residues long. Between the trimmed V and J ends, which lost 1 base and 10 bases, there was a span of 8 bases. CDR3 protein: CASSLGVNPQHF. The DNA for the CDR3 is TGTGCCAGCAGTTTAGGGGTTAACCCCCAGCATTTT.

The V call is TRBV7-2, the J call TRBJ2-2; the match to TRBD2 covers 7 bases. CDR1 and CDR2 (germline): SGHTA, FQGNSA. The CDR3 extends over 21 amino acids. V was clipped by 0 bases and J by 3 bases; unmatched bases: 19. CDR3 nucleotide sequence: TGTGCCAGCAGCTTAGCGGGGGGAGAGTTCAGCGGGGCGTCGGACACCGGGGAGCTGTTTTTT. Encoded protein: CASSLAGGEFSGASDTGELFF.

The chain recombines TRBV24-1 with TRBJ2-4, with 10 bases lining up with TRBD1. The trim removed 4 bases at V and 1 base at J, leaving 12 bases unmatched. The CDR3 has 19 amino acids. Germline values: CDR1 KGHDR, CDR2 SFDVKD. The CDR3: CATSDRPGQGKMAKNIQYF. CDR3 DNA sequence: TGTGCCACCAGTGACCGACCGGGACAGGGGAAGATGGCCAAAAACATTCAGTACTTC.

The rearrangement joins TRBV29-1 to TRBJ1-4, with TRBD1 matching over 10 bases. The length of the CDR3 is 15 residues. With V trimmed by 7 bases and J by 8 bases, 13 bases remained unmatched. The germline CDR1 and CDR2 sequences are SQVTM and ANQGSEA. CDR3 in DNA: TGCAGCGCTCAGGGACAGGGGCGCAGATACGAAAAACTGTTTTTT. Translation gives CSAQGQGRRYEKLFF.

The chain employs TRBV11-1 and TRBJ2-5; perhaps TRBD2 as D (6 bases). The CDR3 consists of 14 residues. Germline V gene lookup returns CDR1 SGHAT and CDR2 FQDESV (reference sequence). V was clipped by 5 bases and J by 2 bases, with 12 bases between them. The CDR3 nucleotides are TGTGCCAGCAGCCAGAGGGCGGGACAAGAGACCCAGTACTTC. This gives the protein CASSQRAGQETQYF.

This clone is a singleton in its sample. J is TRBJ2-1 and V is TRBV6-5; D ambiguous. The CDR3 has 13 residues. Trimming removed 7 bases at V and 4 bases at J, with 11 bases between. In germline, CDR1 is MNHEY, CDR2 SVGAGI. The DNA for the CDR3 is TGTGCCAGCAATACCGCCTCTTACAATGAGCAGTTCTTC. Protein product: CASNTASYNEQFF.

J is TRBJ2-5 and V is TRBV7-7; D is unresolved. V was pared by 4 bases and J by 1 base, with 13 bases between. Germline CDR1 reads SSHAT; CDR2 reads FNYEAQ (reference sequence). The length of the CDR3 is 15 residues. CDR3 nucleotides: TGTGCCAGCAGCTCTGGTCGAAAGATCCAAGAGACCCAGTACTTC. Protein: CASSSGRKIQETQYF.

The chain couples TRBV18 to TRBJ2-7, with 12 nucleotides matching TRBD2. CDR3 length: 19 residues. The germline V gene has CDR1 KGHSH and CDR2 LQKENI. V was clipped by 3 bases and J by 0 bases; unmatched bases: 12. The CDR3 reads CASSPVPGTSGRPSYEQYF. The CDR3 nucleotides are TGTGCCAGCTCACCGGTACCAGGGACTAGCGGGCGACCCTCCTACGAGCAGTACTTC.

The chain has TRBV18 and TRBJ1-5; no clear D gene. Trimming took off 4 bases at V and 0 bases at J, with 7 bases between the two ends. There are 14 residues in the CDR3. From germline, CDR1 is KGHSH and CDR2 LQKENI. The CDR3 sequence is CASSREHSNQPQHF. The CDR3 nucleotides are TGTGCCAGCTCACGGGAACATAGCAATCAGCCCCAGCATTTT.

This chain links TRBV5-4 with TRBJ2-4; D is unresolved. The CDR3 is made up of 14 amino acids. The V end was cut by 4 bases, the J end by 6 bases, with 14 bases between. Germline CDR1 is SGHNT and CDR2 is YYREEE (reference sequence). In nucleotides, the CDR3 is TGTGCCAGCAGCACCGACTTCCGCGGAAACATTCAGTACTTC. Translating gives CASSTDFRGNIQYF.

The chain carries TRBV7-9 and TRBJ1-6, with D maybe TRBD1 (5 bases). Germline V gene lookup returns CDR1 SEHNR and CDR2 FQNEAQ (reference sequence). This CDR3 has 14 residues. With 6 bases removed from V and 5 bases from J, the gap between germline ends came to 11 bases. CDR3 protein: CASRTAQNNSPLHF. As DNA, the CDR3 is TGTGCCAGCAGGACAGCCCAGAATAATTCACCCCTCCACTTT.

The sample holds one count of this clone. CDR3 loop: CASRQGRHNQPTDTQYF. For the CDR3, the DNA is TGTGCCAGTAGACAAGGAAGACACAACCAACCCACAGATACGCAGTATTTT. The rearrangement uses TRBV19 and TRBJ2-3; D call uncertain. V dropped 6 bases and J dropped 2 bases, with 21 bases sitting between them. Germline V gives CDR1 LNHDA, CDR2 SQIVND (reference sequence). This CDR3 contains 17 residues.

The chain has TRBV5-1 and TRBJ2-5; D possibly matches TRBD1 or TRBD2 (5 bases each). This CDR3 contains 16 residues. Trimming removed 0 bases from V and 1 base from J, with 13 bases in between. Looked up from germline, CDR1 is SGHRS and CDR2 is YFSETQ. The CDR3 DNA sequence: TGCGCCAGCAGCTTGGGGGCCGGGACCGTCCAAGAGACCCAGTACTTC. This translates into CASSLGAGTVQETQYF.

V usage is TRBV10-1 and J usage is TRBJ1-5; 7 bases are shared with TRBD1. J was trimmed by 5 bases and V by 7 bases; bases with no gene match: 8. Germline lookup yields CDR1 WNHNN and CDR2 SYGVQD (reference sequence). The CDR3 extends over 14 amino acids. This CDR3 reads CASNLTGEHQPQHF. The CDR3 DNA reads as TGCGCCAGCAACTTAACAGGGGAACATCAGCCCCAGCATTTT.

This clone has a handful of counts. The V call is TRBV5-1, the J call TRBJ1-3, with no clear D. The V end lost 3 bases, the J end lost 2 bases, and 6 bases lay between the germline ends. Germline CDR1 and CDR2: SGHRS and YFSETQ. CDR3 length equals 13 residues. The CDR3 region has the DNA TGCGCCAGCAGCTCGAACACTGGAAACACCATATATTTT. Translated: CASSSNTGNTIYF. Filled out from reference TRBV5-1 and TRBJ1-3, the complete variable domain reads KAGVTQTPRYLIKTRGQQVTLSCSPISGHRSVSWYQQTPGQGLQFLFEYFSETQRNKGNFPGRFSGRQFSNSRSEMNVSTLELGDSALYLCASSSNTGNTIYFGEGSWLTVV.

This clone has just a few counts. The chain employs TRBV5-6 and TRBJ1-5; D remains unclear. CDR1 and CDR2 (germline): SGHDT, YYEEEE. This CDR3 region has 15 residues. V lost 4 bases and J 3 bases, leaving 14 bases between the germline ends. CDR3 loop: CASSPGGRVNQPQHF. CDR3 DNA sequence: TGTGCCAGCAGCCCAGGCGGCAGAGTCAATCAGCCCCAGCATTTT.

V and J are TRBV7-2 and TRBJ2-3; 12 bases agree with TRBD2. CDR3 size: 17 residues. The J segment lost 3 bases and the V segment lost 2 bases, leaving 6 bases of the junction unmatched. In germline, CDR1 is SGHTA, CDR2 FQGNSA. The CDR3 sequence is CASSLRPSGGGTDTQYF. The CDR3 nucleotides are TGTGCCAGCAGCTTACGACCTAGCGGGGGGGGAACAGATACGCAGTATTTT.